Below, 30 T cell receptor beta chains from the same sample are listed, as sequenced in a study of identical twins. TCRdb re-called the 5' RACE reads through MiXCR, storing one row per CDR3 protein. The table records under 250,000 distinct CDR3 sequences, around 10% of them present only once. Sequenced material: memory (CD45RO+) T cells sorted from blood. The source of these receptors is a woman between 18 and 29 years old in good health.

A few counts support this clonotype. This rearrangement joins TRBV11-2 to TRBJ2-7, with TRBD2 as a possible D gene (6 bases). Per germline, CDR1 SGHAT and CDR2 FQNNGV. The V gene lost 5 bases and the J gene lost 3 bases, with 14 bases spanning the gap. This CDR3 spans 14 amino acids. CDR3 residues: CASSPQPGVYEQYF. DNA of the CDR3: TGTGCCAGCAGCCCTCAGCCGGGGGTCTACGAGCAGTACTTC.

The genes are TRBV12-3 or TRBV12-4 and TRBJ2-1, with 8 bases aligning to TRBD2. This CDR3 has 15 residues. The junction had 11 bases not matched to a gene; V was cut back by 3 bases and J by 10 bases. As DNA, the CDR3 is TGTGCCAGCAGTTTTGTGGGGAGCGGGGGAATCGAGCAGTTCTTC. It translates to CASSFVGSGGIEQFF.

The genes are TRBV12-3 or TRBV12-4 and TRBJ1-6; the D is unclear. There are 11 residues in the CDR3. With 5 bases removed from V and 10 bases from J, the gap between germline ends came to 6 bases. CDR3 region: CASSNSSPLHF. The CDR3 region has the DNA TGTGCCAGCAGTAATAGCTCACCCCTCCACTTT.

This clonotype was recorded many times. This chain joins TRBV15 and TRBJ1-3, with unresolved D. The CDR3 totals 15 residues. Per the germline V gene, CDR1 is LNHNV and CDR2 is YYDKDF (reference sequence). V lost 1 base and J 0 bases, leaving 7 bases between the germline ends. CDR3 nucleotide sequence: TGTGCCACCAGCAGAGGCGGCATCTCTGGAAACACCATATATTTT. As protein: CATSRGGISGNTIYF.

This rearrangement joins TRBV7-6 to TRBJ2-2, with TRBD1 matching 10 bases. The V gene end was trimmed by 9 bases and the J gene end by 5 bases; junction bases not matched to a gene: 9. Germline assignment: CDR1 SGHVS and CDR2 FNYEAQ. The CDR3 runs 15 residues. This CDR3 is CASTRTGGRTGELFF. The CDR3 nucleotides are TGTGCCAGTACGCGGACAGGGGGAAGAACCGGGGAGCTGTTTTTT.

The V call is TRBV11-2, the J call TRBJ1-1; perhaps TRBD1 as D (5 bases). Per the germline V gene, CDR1 is SGHAT and CDR2 is FQNNGV. V was pared by 11 bases and J by 1 base, with 11 bases between. The length of the CDR3 is 12 residues. In DNA, the CDR3 is TGTGCCGGGGCGGAGGCGAACACTGAAGCTTTCTTT. This sequence encodes CAGAEANTEAFF.

This clonotype came up a few times. The chain recombines TRBV18 with TRBJ2-7; TRBD1 aligns across 9 bases. The CDR3 contains 15 residues. CDR1 is KGHSH, CDR2 LQKENI, per germline. The V gene end was trimmed by 3 bases and the J gene end by 4 bases; junction bases not matched to a gene: 7. The DNA of the CDR3 is TGTGCCAGCTCACCGGGGACAGGGAGGTTGTACGAGCAGTACTTC. This translates into CASSPGTGRLYEQYF. The full variable domain, with the rest looked up from reference TRBV18 and TRBJ2-7, is NAGVMQNPRHLVRRRGQEARLRCSPMKGHSHVYWYRQLPEEGLKFMVYLQKENIIDESGMPKERFSAEFPKEGPSILRIQQVVRGDSAAYFCASSPGTGRLYEQYFGPGTRLTVT.

This clonotype has only a few counts. This chain connects TRBV20-1 to TRBJ2-3, with a possible D match to TRBD1 (5 bases). The V end lost 0 bases, the J end lost 0 bases, and 7 bases lay between the germline ends. This CDR3 has 14 residues. The germline V gene encodes CDR1 DFQATT and CDR2 SNEGSKA (reference sequence). The CDR3 DNA reads as TGCAGTGCTAGAGATGGGGCTAGCACAGATACGCAGTATTTT. Amino acids: CSARDGASTDTQYF.

V is TRBV27 and J is TRBJ2-1, with TRBD2 identical over 8 bases. The CDR3 is 15 amino acids. Germline-derived CDR1 and CDR2 are MNHEY and SMNVEV (reference sequence). V trimming: 2 bases; J trimming: 4 bases; junction bases outside the gene matches: 4. The DNA of the CDR3 is TGTGCCAGCAGTTTAGCCGGGACTAGTTACAATGAGCAGTTCTTC. Protein: CASSLAGTSYNEQFF.

This clonotype occurred a few times. The chain employs TRBV7-2 and TRBJ2-3; TRBD2 matches at 9 bases. The CDR3 covers 12 residues. V shed 8 bases, J shed 6 bases, and the junction held 3 bases outside the gene matches. The germline V gene has CDR1 SGHTA and CDR2 FQGNSA. CDR3: CASLAGGDTQYF. In DNA form, the CDR3 reads TGTGCCAGCTTGGCGGGGGGGGATACGCAGTATTTT.

J is TRBJ1-6 and V is TRBV6-2 or TRBV6-3; TRBD1 is a possible D gene (5 bases). Germline V CDR1 and CDR2: MNHEY, SVGEGT. The V gene lost 5 bases and the J gene lost 10 bases, with 18 bases spanning the gap. The CDR3 sequence is 15 residues long. Written as DNA, the CDR3 is TGTGCCAGCAGTCGCGGACGGCCCGGGGACTCACCCCTCCACTTT. This codes for CASSRGRPGDSPLHF.

V and J are TRBV20-1 and TRBJ2-7; D might be TRBD2 (7 bases). V lost 3 bases to trimming and J lost 4 bases, with 13 bases between them. This CDR3 spans 13 amino acids. Germline CDR1 DFQATT, CDR2 SNEGSKA (reference sequence). The CDR3 region is CSASARGGYEQYF. The CDR3 DNA reads as TGCAGTGCTAGCGCAAGGGGGGGGTACGAGCAGTACTTC.

The CDR3 reads CASSQHVPGTANEKLFF. Here the CDR3 DNA reads TGTGCCAGCAGCCAACATGTCCCGGGAACAGCTAATGAAAAACTGTTTTTT. The J gene is TRBJ1-4, the V gene TRBV3-1, with unresolved D. Trimming removed 2 bases at V and 3 bases at J, with 16 bases between. CDR1 and CDR2 (germline): LGHDT, YNNKEL (reference sequence). CDR3 length: 17 residues.

This chain uses TRBV3-1 with TRBJ1-3, with D unclear. Trimming removed 4 bases from V and 2 bases from J, with 9 bases in between. CDR1 is LGHDT, CDR2 YNNKEL, per germline (reference sequence). The CDR3 spans 14 residues. CDR3 region: CASSLQIPGNTIYF. The CDR3 DNA follows: TGTGCCAGCAGCCTCCAAATACCTGGAAACACCATATATTTT.

The V gene is TRBV11-2, the J gene TRBJ2-2; D is perhaps TRBD2 (5 bases). CDR1 and CDR2 from the germline V gene are SGHAT and FQNNGV. This CDR3 region has 14 residues. Trimming took 5 bases from V and 6 from J, leaving 13 bases between them. CDR3 loop: CASSVLRDAGELFF. The DNA of the CDR3 is TGTGCCAGCAGCGTATTGAGGGATGCCGGGGAGCTGTTTTTT.

Notes on this clonotype: An end of the junction differs from the germline gene, which may be a read error. V and J are TRBV7-3 and TRBJ2-2; TRBD1 agrees at 7 bases. Germline values: CDR1 SGHTA, CDR2 FQGTGA. The CDR3 covers 16 residues. Here the CDR3 reads CATSEPGGINTGELFF. The CDR3 DNA is TGTGCCACCAGCGAACCAGGGGGAATAAACACCGGGGAGCTGTTTTTT.

The table lists this clonotype with a few counts. V is TRBV14 and J is TRBJ2-7; D is perhaps TRBD2 (6 bases). The CDR3 totals 14 residues. CDR1 and CDR2 from the germline V gene are SGHDN and FVKESK. The ends were cut back, 7 bases at V and 2 bases at J, with 15 bases in the middle. The CDR3 DNA reads TGTGCCAGCACCCTAACCGCGGGGCCCTACGAGCAGTACTTC. Amino acids: CASTLTAGPYEQYF.

In its sample, this clonotype was seen a few times. One end of the junction is discordant with germline, which a read error may explain. The chain couples TRBV5-1 to TRBJ2-1; TRBD2 matches at 13 bases. CDR3 size: 18 residues. Germline V gives CDR1 SGHRS, CDR2 YFSETQ. CDR3: CASSLARLAGGPQGLTVF. CDR3 nucleotides: TGCGCCAGCAGCTTGGCCCGACTAGCGGGAGGACCACAAGGACTAACCGTCTTC.

V usage is TRBV20-1 and J usage is TRBJ1-2; 8 nucleotides match TRBD1. The ends lost 0 bases at V and 6 bases at J; junction bases unmatched: 9. The CDR3 spans 15 residues. In germline, CDR1 is DFQATT, CDR2 SNEGSKA (reference sequence). The CDR3 nucleotides are TGCAGTGCTAGAGATCTGACAGGGGAGAGTCATGGCTACACCTTC. Encoded protein: CSARDLTGESHGYTF.

This clonotype was seen ten or more times. V is TRBV5-1 and J is TRBJ2-3; no definite D call. The CDR3 covers 15 residues. V lost 1 base, J lost 1 base, and 10 bases lay in between. CDR1 SGHRS and CDR2 YFSETQ come from the germline V gene. CDR3 bases: TGCGCCAGCAGCTTGTATGTTGACGGCACAGATACGCAGTATTTT. It codes for CASSLYVDGTDTQYF.

V is TRBV7-9 and J is TRBJ2-3; the D is unclear. The germline V and J ends were trimmed by 1 base and 3 bases, with 11 bases remaining between them. The CDR3 is made up of 15 amino acids. CDR1 and CDR2 from the germline V gene are SEHNR and FQNEAQ (reference sequence). The CDR3, as DNA: TGTGCCAGCAGCTTAGTGGGAAGTGGGACAGATACGCAGTATTTT. This encodes CASSLVGSGTDTQYF. The full variable domain, in which reference TRBV7-9 and TRBJ2-3 provide the parts outside the CDR3, is DTGVSQNPRHKITKRGQNVTFRCDPISEHNRLYWYRQTLGQGPEFLTYFQNEAQLEKSRLLSDRFSAERPKGSFSTLEIQRTEQGDSAMYLCASSLVGSGTDTQYFGPGTRLTVL.

This clonotype came up many times. A read error may account for a junction end that differs from germline. The CDR3, as DNA: TGTGCCAGCAGCTTTGGACAGGGAGAGACCCAGTACTTC. It translates to CASSFGQGETQYF. The chain carries TRBV5-1 and TRBJ2-5; 8 nucleotides line up with TRBD1. There are 13 residues in the CDR3. Germline V CDR1 and CDR2: SGHRS, YFSETQ.

The V gene is TRBV4-2, the J gene TRBJ2-7; 12 nucleotides match TRBD2. Germline V gives CDR1 LGHNA, CDR2 YNFKEQ. V lost 5 bases, J lost 0 bases, and 5 bases stayed unmatched. The CDR3 extends over 16 amino acids. DNA of the CDR3: TGTGCCAGCAGCTCGGGACTAGCGGGCCTCTCCTACGAGCAGTACTTC. It is translated as CASSSGLAGLSYEQYF.

The chain is built from TRBV10-2 and TRBJ1-5; D is perhaps TRBD1 (5 bases). CDR3 length: 13 residues. Germline V gene data show CDR1 as WSHSY and CDR2 as SAAADI. Between the trimmed V and J ends, which lost 6 bases and 3 bases, there was a span of 9 bases. CDR3 sequence: CASRGLTNQPQHF. DNA for the CDR3: TGCGCCAGCAGGGGACTGACCAATCAGCCCCAGCATTTT.

CDR3: CASSLALQAEAFF. The CDR3, as DNA: TGTGCCAGCAGCTTAGCGCTCCAGGCTGAAGCTTTCTTT. The chain recombines TRBV7-8 with TRBJ1-1; D is uncertain. CDR1 is SGHVS, CDR2 FQNEAQ, per germline. The CDR3 extends over 13 amino acids. Trimming cost V 0 bases and J 6 bases, with 8 bases left between them.

V usage is TRBV5-1 and J usage is TRBJ2-2; TRBD1 agrees at 7 bases. Germline CDR1 reads SGHRS; CDR2 reads YFSETQ. This CDR3 is 14 amino acids long. Trimming removed 4 bases from V and 5 bases from J; junction bases left unmatched: 5. CDR3 bases: TGCGCCAGCAGCCCGAAGACAGGGACCGGGGAGCTGTTTTTT. The encoded protein is CASSPKTGTGELFF.

This clonotype was seen ten or more times. The CDR3 sequence: CASSWRDTEKLFF. CDR3 coding DNA: TGCGCCAGCAGTTGGAGGGATACCGAAAAACTGTTTTTT. The chain has TRBV5-1 and TRBJ1-4; no reliable D call. The CDR3 loop spans 13 amino acids. The germline V and J ends were trimmed by 5 bases and 8 bases, with 13 bases remaining between them. Germline CDR1 SGHRS, CDR2 YFSETQ.

V gene TRBV20-1 combines with J gene TRBJ2-1; TRBD2 matches at 9 bases. V was clipped by 6 bases and J by 3 bases; unmatched bases: 3. The CDR3 is 13 amino acids. The germline CDR1 and CDR2 sequences are DFQATT and SNEGSKA (reference sequence). The CDR3 loop is CSALAGVYNEQFF. CDR3 nucleotides: TGCAGTGCGTTAGCGGGGGTCTACAATGAGCAGTTCTTC.

This clonotype was picked up a small number of times. The chain joins TRBV7-6 to TRBJ2-2; 7 nucleotides line up with TRBD2. Germline V gives CDR1 SGHVS, CDR2 FNYEAQ. The CDR3 has 15 residues. J was trimmed by 4 bases and V by 5 bases; bases with no gene match: 7. As DNA, the CDR3 is TGTGCCAGCAGCCCCACTCGACTAGCCACCGGGGAGCTGTTTTTT. Protein: CASSPTRLATGELFF.

The chain combines TRBV12-3 or TRBV12-4 with TRBJ2-1, with D possibly being TRBD1 (6 bases). Trimming took off 5 bases at V and 8 bases at J, with 10 bases between the two ends. This CDR3 region has 12 residues. CDR3 sequence reads: CASSLRTDEQFF. Here the CDR3 DNA reads TGTGCCAGCAGTCTAAGGACAGATGAGCAGTTCTTC.